The 15 T cell receptor beta chains reported below all come from one sample, sequenced in a study of blood T cell repertoires in COVID-19. Generated by immunoSEQ multiplex PCR, the TCRdb table keeps only in-frame clones and is missing some. There are approximately 200,000 clones in the sample; 65% to 90% occur only once, and approximately 7.4% lies in the top ten. The sample was peripheral blood. The receptors shown here come from a woman aged 50 to 60 with acute or convalescent COVID-19.

The V gene is TRBV4-1, the J gene TRBJ2-3; D gene unclear. The V end lost 2 bases, the J end lost 6 bases, and 9 bases lay between the germline ends. Per the germline V gene, CDR1 is MGHRA and CDR2 is YSYEKL. CDR3 size: 13 residues. The chain's CDR3 is CASSQYERDTQYF. In nucleotides, the CDR3 is TGCGCCAGCAGCCAATATGAGCGTGATACGCAGTATTTT.

This clone has only one observation. The chain employs TRBV14 and TRBJ2-5; 10 positions match TRBD1. The germline V gene encodes CDR1 SGHDN and CDR2 FVKESK. Germline trimming cut 4 bases from V and 5 bases from J; bases unmatched to any gene: 7. This CDR3 spans 15 amino acids. This CDR3 reads CASSPDRGVGETQYF. DNA of the CDR3: TGTGCCAGCAGCCCGGACAGGGGGGTCGGGGAGACCCAGTACTTC.

As to this clone: One end of the junction is discordant with germline, which a read error may explain. The CDR3 spells CASTLDSGNQETQYF. In DNA, the CDR3 is TGCGCCAGCACCTTGGACTCGGGGAACCAAGAGACCCAGTACTTC. The chain couples TRBV5-1 to TRBJ2-5; D possibly corresponds to TRBD2 (5 bases). CDR1 and CDR2 from the germline V gene are SGHRS and YFSETQ. The CDR3 consists of 15 residues.

This sequence joins TRBV11-2 and TRBJ2-7, with D tentatively TRBD2 (5 bases). Germline-derived CDR1 and CDR2 are SGHAT and FQNNGV. This CDR3 spans 17 amino acids. Trimming shortened V by 1 base and J by 2 bases, and 18 bases separated the two germline ends. This chain's CDR3 is CASSLGGGGSFPYEQYF. In DNA, the CDR3 is TGTGCCAGCAGCTTAGGAGGCGGCGGGTCTTTTCCCTACGAGCAGTACTTC.

This chain joins TRBV10-1 and TRBJ2-2; 8 positions agree with TRBD2. CDR3 size: 13 residues. Trimming removed 7 bases from V and 7 bases from J; junction bases left unmatched: 5. Germline-derived CDR1 and CDR2 are WNHNN and SYGVQD (reference sequence). CDR3 sequence (DNA): TGCGCCAGCAAAAGCGGGAGAGGCGGGGAGCTGTTTTTT. Amino acid sequence: CASKSGRGGELFF.

J is TRBJ2-1 and V is TRBV3-1 (or the pseudogene TRBV3-2), with 7 bases lining up with TRBD2. J was trimmed by 8 bases and V by 0 bases; bases with no gene match: 10. CDR1 LGHDT and CDR2 YNNKEL come from the germline V gene (reference sequence). There are 16 residues in the CDR3. The DNA for the CDR3 is TGTGCCAGCAGCCAAGATCGTCACAGCGGGATAGATGAGCAGTTCTTC. It yields the protein CASSQDRHSGIDEQFF.

V is TRBV28 and J is TRBJ2-1; D possibly corresponds to TRBD2 (5 bases). Germline values: CDR1 MDHEN, CDR2 SYDVKM. The CDR3 extends over 15 amino acids. Trimming took 6 bases from V and 7 from J, leaving 19 bases between them. The CDR3 reads CASSPHFGTGNEQFF. As DNA, the CDR3 is TGTGCCAGCAGCCCACATTTTGGCACGGGGAATGAGCAGTTCTTC.

The chain joins TRBV5-6 to TRBJ2-1; D remains ambiguous. Per the germline V gene, CDR1 is SGHDT and CDR2 is YYEEEE. Trimming shortened V by 0 bases and J by 5 bases, and 21 bases separated the two germline ends. The CDR3 is made up of 18 amino acids. CDR3 nucleotides: TGTGCCAGCAGCTTGGCCTCGGAGTGGGTTTATTTGGACAATGAGCAGTTCTTC. As protein: CASSLASEWVYLDNEQFF.

The genes are TRBV4-1 and TRBJ2-1; 8 nucleotides line up with TRBD2. This CDR3 has 16 residues. The trim removed 3 bases at V and 9 bases at J, leaving 13 bases unmatched. CDR1 and CDR2 from the germline V gene are MGHRA and YSYEKL. In nucleotides, the CDR3 is TGCGCCAGCAGCCACCTCACTAGCGGACGCAGAGGTGAGCAGTTCTTC. Protein product: CASSHLTSGRRGEQFF.

The chain employs TRBV5-1 and TRBJ2-4; 12 positions agree with TRBD1. Germline CDR1 is SGHRS and CDR2 is YFSETQ. Unmatched junction bases numbered 7, after V lost 0 bases and J lost 6 bases. The CDR3 consists of 17 residues. In nucleotides, the CDR3 is TGCGCCAGCAGCTTGGCCGGGACAGGGGGCTTGGGAAACATTCAGTACTTC. Translating it yields CASSLAGTGGLGNIQYF.

The V call is TRBV3-1 (or the pseudogene TRBV3-2), the J call TRBJ2-7, with D possibly being TRBD1 (6 bases). Germline CDR1 reads LGHDT; CDR2 reads YNNKEL (reference sequence). The V and J ends lost 0 bases and 2 bases respectively, with 8 bases between them. The CDR3 totals 14 residues. The CDR3 DNA follows: TGTGCCAGCAGCCAAGACCAGGGGACCTACGAGCAGTACTTC. Amino acid sequence: CASSQDQGTYEQYF.

The chain has TRBV6-5 and TRBJ2-7; D unclear. V lost 5 bases to trimming and J lost 3 bases, with 8 bases between them. Germline CDR1 MNHEY, CDR2 SVGAGI. This CDR3 has 12 amino acids. The CDR3 region is CASSPGHYEQYF. For the CDR3, the DNA is TGTGCCAGCAGTCCTGGCCACTACGAGCAGTACTTC.

The chain recombines TRBV2 with TRBJ2-7; 8 nucleotides align to TRBD1. Germline V lookup: CDR1 SNHLY, CDR2 FYNNEI. The CDR3 runs 12 residues. The trim removed 6 bases at V and 7 bases at J, leaving 5 bases unmatched. The CDR3 DNA reads TGTGCCAGCAGGACGGACAGGGTTGAGCAGTACTTC. Residues: CASRTDRVEQYF. The complete variable domain, with remaining parts taken from reference TRBV2 and TRBJ2-7, reads EPEVTQTPSHQVTQMGQEVILRCVPISNHLYFYWYRQILGQKVEFLVSFYNNEISEKSEIFDDQFSVERPDGSNFTLKIRSTKLEDSAMYFCASRTDRVEQYFGPGTRLTVT.

The chain carries TRBV18 and TRBJ1-2; 7 nucleotides align to TRBD1. The CDR3 runs 15 residues. V lost 5 bases and J lost 5; bases outside the gene matches: 11. CDR1 and CDR2 from the germline V gene are KGHSH and LQKENI. The CDR3 protein is CASSYDRVQRYGYTF. CDR3 DNA sequence: TGTGCCAGCTCATACGACAGGGTCCAACGATATGGCTACACCTTC.

The chain has TRBV12-3 or TRBV12-4 and TRBJ2-4; tentative D call: TRBD2 (5 bases). This CDR3 is 13 amino acids long. The ends were cut back, 5 bases at V and 7 bases at J, with 12 bases in the middle. Here the CDR3 DNA reads TGTGCCAGCAGTCCCGGGGATATTAACATTCAGTACTTC. Amino acid sequence: CASSPGDINIQYF.